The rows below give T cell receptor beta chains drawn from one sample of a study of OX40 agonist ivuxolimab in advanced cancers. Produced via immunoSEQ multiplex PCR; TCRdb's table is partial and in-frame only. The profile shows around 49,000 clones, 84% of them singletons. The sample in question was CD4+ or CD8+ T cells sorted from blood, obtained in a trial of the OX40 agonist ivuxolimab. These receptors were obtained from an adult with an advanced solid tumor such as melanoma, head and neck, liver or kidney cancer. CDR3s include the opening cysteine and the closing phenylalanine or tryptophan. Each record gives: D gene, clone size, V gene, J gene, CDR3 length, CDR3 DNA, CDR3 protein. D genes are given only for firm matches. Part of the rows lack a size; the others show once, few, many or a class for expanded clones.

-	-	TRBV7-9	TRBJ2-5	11	TGTGCCAGCAGCTCCCCAGAGACCCAGTACTTC	CASSSPETQYF
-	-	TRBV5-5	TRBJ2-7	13	TGTGCCAGCAGCTTGGTTGATTACTACGAGCAGTACTTC	CASSLVDYYEQYF
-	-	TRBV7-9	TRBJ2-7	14	TGTGCCAGCAGCTTTGCGGGGGCACCCTACGAGCAGTACTTC	CASSFAGAPYEQYF
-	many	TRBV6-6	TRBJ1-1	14	TGTGCCAGCAGCCGATTAGGGGGAGGCACTGAAGCTTTCTTT	CASSRLGGGTEAFF
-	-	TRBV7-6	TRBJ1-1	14	TGTGCCAGCAGCCTACAGTTCATGAACACTGAAGCTTTCTTT	CASSLQFMNTEAFF
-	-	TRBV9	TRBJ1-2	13	TGTGCCAGCAGCCCCCCGGGCAGGGATGGCTACACCTTC	CASSPPGRDGYTF
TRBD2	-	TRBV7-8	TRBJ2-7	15	TGTGCCAGCAGCAGACCCGGGACTAGCTCCTACGAGCAGTACTTC	CASSRPGTSSYEQYF
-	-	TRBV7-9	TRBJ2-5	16	TGTGCCAGCAGCTCGACCCTGACAGGCCACCAAGAGACCCAGTACTTC	CASSSTLTGHQETQYF
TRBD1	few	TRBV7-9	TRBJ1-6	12	TGTGCCAGCAGCGCGACAGGGGTACCCCTCCACTTT	CASSATGVPLHF
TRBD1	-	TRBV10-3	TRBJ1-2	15	TGTGCCATCAGTGAGCCGGCTGACAGGGCCGATGGCTACACCTTC	CAISEPADRADGYTF
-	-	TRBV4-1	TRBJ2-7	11	TGCGCCAGCAGCCAAGGCTCCGAGCAGTACTTC	CASSQGSEQYF
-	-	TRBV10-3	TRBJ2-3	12	TGTGCCATCTTCGCAGGAGCAGATACGCAGTATTTT	CAIFAGADTQYF
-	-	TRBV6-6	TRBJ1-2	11	TGTGCCACCTATAGGGGGGTTGGCTACACCTTC	CATYRGVGYTF
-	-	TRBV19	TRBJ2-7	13	TGTGCCAGTAGTATGGGGCAGATCTACGAGCAGTACTTC	CASSMGQIYEQYF
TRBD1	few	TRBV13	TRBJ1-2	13	TGTGCCAGCAGCATCGGGACAGGGCATGGCTACACCTTC	CASSIGTGHGYTF
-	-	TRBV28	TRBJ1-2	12	TGTGCCAGCAGTTACCGAGGAATCGGCTACACCTTC	CASSYRGIGYTF
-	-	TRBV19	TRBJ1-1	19	TGTGCCAGTAGTATAGAGTTGTTCGGGGCAGGTAAGAGGGGCGGTGAAGCTTTCTTT	CASSIELFGAGKRGGEAFF
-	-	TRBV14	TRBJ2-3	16	TGTGCCAGCAGCCAATATTGGGGAACTAGCACAGATACGCAGTATTTT	CASSQYWGTSTDTQYF
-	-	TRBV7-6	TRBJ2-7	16	TGTGCCAGCAGTCCAAACCCGGGGCAGGGGTATTCCGAGCAGTACTTC	CASSPNPGQGYSEQYF
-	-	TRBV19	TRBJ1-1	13	TGTGCCAGTAGCCCCGGACTTAACACTGAAGCTTTCTTT	CASSPGLNTEAFF
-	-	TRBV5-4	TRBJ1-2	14	TGTGCCAGCAGCTCTATGGGCAGTGACTATGGCTACACCTTC	CASSSMGSDYGYTF
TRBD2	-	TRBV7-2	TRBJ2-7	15	TGTGCCAGCAGCTTCACTAGCGGGGGTTCCTACGAGCAGTACTTC	CASSFTSGGSYEQYF
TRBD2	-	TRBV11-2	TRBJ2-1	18	TGTGCCAGCAGCTTAGACGGCCGACTAGCGGGGTCAGACAATGAGCAGTTCTTC	CASSLDGRLAGSDNEQFF
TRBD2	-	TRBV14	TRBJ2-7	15	TGTGCCAGCAGCCTAGGGACTAGCGGAACCTACGAGCAGTACTTC	CASSLGTSGTYEQYF
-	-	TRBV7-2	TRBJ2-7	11	TGTGCCAGCAGCGAAACCTACGAGCAGTACTTC	CASSETYEQYF
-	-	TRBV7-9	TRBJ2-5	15	TGTGCCACCCCCCATTCAGAGGGTCCAGGGGAGACCCAGTACTTC	CATPHSEGPGETQYF
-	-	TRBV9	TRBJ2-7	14	TGTGCCAGCAGCGTAGGTGGGCAGAGCTACGAGCAGTACTTC	CASSVGGQSYEQYF
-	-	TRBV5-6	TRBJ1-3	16	TGTGCCAGCAGCTTCGGGACGGCGACCTCTGGAAACACCATATATTTT	CASSFGTATSGNTIYF
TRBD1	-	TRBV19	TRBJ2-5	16	TGTGCCAGTAGTATGTACCGGGACAGGGGGACGGAGACCCAGTACTTC	CASSMYRDRGTETQYF
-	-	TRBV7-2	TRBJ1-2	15	TGTGCCAGCAGCCAGTCTAGGGGGACGGTCTATGGCTACACCTTC	CASSQSRGTVYGYTF